One sample yielded the 17 T cell receptor beta chains listed below, sequenced in a study of cytomegalovirus exposure and HLA in healthy donors. PCR used 60 Vbeta primers and 13 Jbeta primers. Sequencing used immunoSEQ multiplex PCR; TCRdb keeps in-frame clones, though not all of them. The sample yields over 150,000 clones, around 83% seen once. The sequencing input was PBMCs. The source is a man in his forties or fifties in good health and CMV-seronegative.

V gene TRBV5-1 combines with J gene TRBJ2-3; 9 bases align to TRBD2. Germline-derived CDR1 and CDR2 are SGHRS and YFSETQ. CDR3 length equals 16 residues. With 4 bases clipped from V and 5 bases from J, the junction kept 11 bases outside the gene matches. In DNA form, the CDR3 reads TGCGCCAGCAGCCGCGGGGGGCGGGGGGGCCAAGATACGCAGTATTTT. Its translation: CASSRGGRGGQDTQYF.

On this clone itself: The junction differs from germline at one of its ends, possibly a read error. The CDR3 spells CSSSSSLAGGHTYNEQFF. The CDR3 nucleotides read TGTTCCAGCAGCTCCAGCTTAGCGGGGGGGCATACGTACAATGAGCAGTTCTTC. V is TRBV7-9 and J is TRBJ2-1, with TRBD2 matching 11 bases. The CDR3 contains 18 residues. Germline-derived CDR1 and CDR2 are SEHNR and FQNEAQ (reference sequence).

The chain recombines TRBV5-4 with TRBJ1-1; D is unresolved. V was cut by 0 bases and J by 4 bases, with 10 bases left in between. Germline values: CDR1 SGHNT, CDR2 YYREEE (reference sequence). CDR3 size: 14 residues. In DNA, the CDR3 is TGTGCCAGCAGCTTGGTAGGAGATTCCACTGAAGCTTTCTTT. This gives the protein CASSLVGDSTEAFF.

As regards this clone: The same CDR3 is also encoded by other DNA sequences in this sample. This sequence joins TRBV7-9 and TRBJ2-3, with D possibly TRBD2 on 5 matching bases. This CDR3 has 14 amino acids. Trimming pared 1 base from V and 0 bases from J, leaving 5 bases between. Germline CDR1 and CDR2: SEHNR and FQNEAQ (reference sequence). The CDR3 protein is CASSLGTSTDTQYF. CDR3 sequence (DNA): TGTGCCAGCAGCTTAGGGACTAGCACAGATACGCAGTATTTT.

The chain carries TRBV28 and TRBJ2-3; D call uncertain. This CDR3 region has 15 residues. Germline loops: CDR1 MDHEN, CDR2 SYDVKM. Trimming stripped 6 bases from V and 2 bases from J, with 15 bases between. CDR3 in DNA: TGTGCCAGCAGCCCGCCGGGTCTGATCACAGATACGCAGTATTTT. Translation: CASSPPGLITDTQYF.

This clone occurred a few times. The gene calls are TRBV5-4 and TRBJ2-1; 8 bases match TRBD1. The CDR3 spans 15 residues. From germline, CDR1 is SGHNT and CDR2 YYREEE (reference sequence). After removal of 2 bases from V and 4 bases from J, the junction contained 5 bases not matched to a gene. CDR3 DNA: TGTGCCAGCAGCTTAGACAGGGGTTTATACAATGAGCAGTTCTTC. Translated, it gives CASSLDRGLYNEQFF.

The J gene is TRBJ1-1, the V gene TRBV7-8; possibly TRBD1 for D (5 bases). Trimming shortened V by 2 bases and J by 5 bases, and 12 bases separated the two germline ends. Germline V gene sequence: CDR1 SGHVS, CDR2 FQNEAQ. The CDR3 runs to 14 residues. Here the CDR3 DNA reads TGTGCCAGCAGCTTAATAGGGGCTGGGACTGAAGCTTTCTTT. Protein: CASSLIGAGTEAFF.

This rearrangement joins TRBV28 to TRBJ1-1; tentative D call: TRBD1 (6 bases). V dropped 3 bases and J dropped 3 bases, with 14 bases sitting between them. Germline CDR1 reads MDHEN; CDR2 reads SYDVKM. This CDR3 has 15 amino acids. The CDR3 DNA reads TGTGCCAGCAGTTTTGCGGGAGGGGGGCACACTGAAGCTTTCTTT. This translates into CASSFAGGGHTEAFF.

The V and J genes are TRBV27 and TRBJ2-1, with TRBD2 identical over 10 bases. V trimming: 3 bases; J trimming: 3 bases; junction bases outside the gene matches: 5. This CDR3 has 16 amino acids. Germline V gene sequence: CDR1 MNHEY, CDR2 SMNVEV (reference sequence). CDR3 nucleotides: TGTGCCAGCAGTTTCTCCTCTAGCGGGAGCTACAATGAGCAGTTCTTC. Translation: CASSFSSSGSYNEQFF.

As concerns this clone: Germline and junction disagree at one end, which may indicate a read error. The chain carries TRBV14 and TRBJ2-3; 12 positions match TRBD2. Germline-derived CDR1 and CDR2 are SGHDN and FVKESK. This CDR3 is built from 15 residues. CDR3 in amino acids: CASSQRTSGTGTQYF. The DNA of the CDR3 is TGTGCCAGCAGCCAAAGGACTAGCGGGACAGGTACGCAGTATTTT.

This sequence joins TRBV28 and TRBJ1-1; perhaps TRBD1 as D (5 bases). This CDR3 region has 14 residues. Germline loops: CDR1 MDHEN, CDR2 SYDVKM. The V end lost 2 bases, the J end lost 1 base, and 8 bases lay between the germline ends. The DNA for the CDR3 is TGTGCCAGCAGTTTAGGCAGGGCGAACACTGAAGCTTTCTTT. It encodes CASSLGRANTEAFF. Supplemented by reference TRBV28 and TRBJ1-1, the full variable domain reads DVKVTQSSRYLVKRTGEKVFLECVQDMDHENMFWYRQDPGLGLRLIYFSYDVKMKEKGDIPEGYSVSREKKERFSLILESASTNQTSMYLCASSLGRANTEAFFGQGTRLTVV.

The V gene is TRBV9, the J gene TRBJ2-2; D uncertain. Trimming stripped 4 bases from V and 3 bases from J, with 10 bases between. Germline CDR1 is SGDLS and CDR2 is YYNGEE. The CDR3 length is 14 residues. The CDR3 loop is CASSPRLDTGELFF. CDR3 nucleotides: TGTGCCAGCAGCCCCCGACTCGACACCGGGGAGCTGTTTTTT.

This chain uses TRBV5-1 with TRBJ2-5; 10 nucleotides agree with TRBD2. The CDR3 contains 15 residues. From germline, CDR1 is SGHRS and CDR2 YFSETQ. V gave up 10 bases and J gave up 5 bases; unmatched junction bases: 14. CDR3 sequence (DNA): TGCGCCTCCTCTCCCCCTAGCGGGGGACGGGAGACCCAGTACTTC. It yields the protein CASSPPSGGRETQYF.

The V gene is TRBV7-9, the J gene TRBJ1-4, with 9 nucleotides matching TRBD1. CDR3 length: 16 amino acids. V trimming: 0 bases; J trimming: 4 bases; junction bases outside the gene matches: 3. The germline CDR1 and CDR2 sequences are SEHNR and FQNEAQ (reference sequence). The CDR3 nucleotides are TGTGCCAGCAGCTTAGCCCGGACAGGGGATAATGAAAAACTGTTTTTT. This gives the protein CASSLARTGDNEKLFF. The complete variable domain, with remaining parts taken from reference TRBV7-9 and TRBJ1-4, reads DTGVSQNPRHKITKRGQNVTFRCDPISEHNRLYWYRQTLGQGPEFLTYFQNEAQLEKSRLLSDRFSAERPKGSFSTLEIQRTEQGDSAMYLCASSLARTGDNEKLFFGSGTQLSVL.

The V call is TRBV9, the J call TRBJ1-3; D gene uncertain. This CDR3 has 15 amino acids. Trimming shortened V by 0 bases and J by 1 base, and 8 bases separated the two germline ends. Germline lookup yields CDR1 SGDLS and CDR2 YYNGEE. CDR3 loop: CASSVDARSGNTIYF. The CDR3 coding sequence is TGTGCCAGCAGCGTAGATGCGAGGTCTGGAAACACCATATATTTT.

The J gene is TRBJ2-2, the V gene TRBV11-3, with D hard to call. The CDR3 sequence is 13 residues long. CDR1 and CDR2 (germline): SGHNT, YENEEA. V lost 1 base to trimming and J lost 9 bases, with 9 bases between them. This CDR3 reads CASSLADSRELFF. CDR3 nucleotide sequence: TGTGCCAGCAGCTTAGCTGACTCCAGGGAGCTGTTTTTT.

The chain uses TRBV5-1 and TRBJ1-4; 9 bases are shared with TRBD1. The trim removed 2 bases at V and 7 bases at J, leaving 6 bases unmatched. There are 15 residues in the CDR3. Germline-derived CDR1 and CDR2 are SGHRS and YFSETQ. CDR3 amino acids: CASSFGTGIGEKLFF. The CDR3 bases are TGCGCCAGCAGCTTCGGGACAGGGATAGGTGAAAAACTGTTTTTT.